This TCR beta chain was captured by sequencing in a study of regulatory dendritic cells for organ transplantation. The overall study: On day 6, the dendritic cells were exposed to LPS.

The protocol was immunoSEQ multiplex PCR, while the TCRdb copy is restricted to in-frame clones and leaves out a portion. The sample lists some 11,000 clones, 60% to 80% occurring once. The CDR3 is 13 amino acids. The V end was cut by 10 bases, the J end by 4 bases, with 16 bases between. Germline V gives CDR1 MNHNS, CDR2 SASEGT. CFSE-labeled sorted T cells met regulatory or mature dendritic cells for about five days. Remarks on this clone: Its antigen remains unknown.

The sequenced material came from naive CD8+ T cells from blood cultured with regulatory dendritic cells. As to subset: CD45RA+ naive T cells. The V call is TRBV6-1, the J call TRBJ1-2, with TRBD1 as a possible D gene (6 bases). This receptor was obtained from a human donor in good health. Here the CDR3 DNA reads TGTGCCACCAAACCTACAGGGCTCTATGGCTACACCTTC. Translated: CATKPTGLYGYTF.